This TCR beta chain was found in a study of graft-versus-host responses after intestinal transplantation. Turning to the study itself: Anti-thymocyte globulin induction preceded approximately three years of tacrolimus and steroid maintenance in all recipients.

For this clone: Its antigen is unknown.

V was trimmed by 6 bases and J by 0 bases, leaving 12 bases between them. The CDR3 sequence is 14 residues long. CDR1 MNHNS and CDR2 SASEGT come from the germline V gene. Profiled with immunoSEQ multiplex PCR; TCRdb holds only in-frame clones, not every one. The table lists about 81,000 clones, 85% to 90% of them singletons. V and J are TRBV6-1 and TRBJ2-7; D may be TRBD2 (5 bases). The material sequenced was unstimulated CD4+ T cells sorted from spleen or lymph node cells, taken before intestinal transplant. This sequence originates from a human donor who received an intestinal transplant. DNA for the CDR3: TGTGCCAGCAGCGTCTCCGGGGTCTCCTACGAGCAGTACTTC. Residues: CASSVSGVSYEQYF.